This T cell receptor beta chain was retrieved from a study of blood T cell repertoires in COVID-19. Overall study context: Material from acute and convalescent COVID-19 was sourced from the United States, Italy and Spain. The analysed material was cDNA or gDNA that came from T cells, B-cell-depleted T cells, or PBMCs.

Authors' analysis steps: Amplification with reference gene primers provided the estimates of nucleated cell counts. Sequenced by immunoSEQ multiplex PCR; TCRdb stores in-frame clones only, minus some. V and J calls and clone size are given by that table; D and trimming were obtained from the DNA. Among roughly 100,000 clones listed, around 74% were seen once. The trim removed 3 bases at V and 4 bases at J, leaving 6 bases unmatched. CDR1 is SQVTM, CDR2 ANQGSEA, per germline. The CDR3 consists of 14 residues. The chain combines TRBV29-1 with TRBJ2-3; 8 nucleotides agree with TRBD2. Sample: peripheral blood. This TCR was recovered from a woman in her seventies with acute or convalescent COVID-19. The CDR3 nucleotides read TGCAGCGTTGAGATCGGGGGGGCCGCAGATACGCAGTATTTT. It encodes CSVEIGGAADTQYF.